This is a list of T cell receptor beta chains from one sample in a study of shared clonotypes between healthy human individuals. The repertoire was sequenced with immunoSEQ multiplex PCR; TCRdb's copy has only in-frame clones and lacks some. Among about 2.4 million clones listed, around 90% were seen once. Sequencing was carried out using naive CD4+ T cells sorted from blood. These receptors were collected from a young man in good health. Each CDR3 is given with its conserved first and last residue. Each record gives: CDR3 DNA, CDR3 protein, V gene, D gene, J gene, clone size. A D gene is named only where the DNA matches it firmly. Clone size is given for some rows only: seen once, a few or many times, or a class if the clone is expanded.

CDR3nt: TGTGCCAGCAGTTCGCCGGGACAGGGCGGCGAGCAGTACTTC; CDR3aa: CASSSPGQGGEQYF; v_gene: TRBV28; d_gene: TRBD1; j_gene: TRBJ2-7; abundance: -
CDR3nt: TGTGCCAGCAGCCCAACTAGCGTTGTCTACAATGAGCAGTTCTTC; CDR3aa: CASSPTSVVYNEQFF; v_gene: TRBV7-3; d_gene: TRBD2; j_gene: TRBJ2-1; abundance: -
CDR3nt: TGTGCCAGCAGCCAAGATACGGCGCGGGAGAGGTACGAGCAGTACTTC; CDR3aa: CASSQDTARERYEQYF; v_gene: TRBV4-2; d_gene: TRBD2; j_gene: TRBJ2-7; abundance: -
CDR3nt: TGTGCCAGCACCAGGGGGGCAGAGACCCAGTACTTC; CDR3aa: CASTRGAETQYF; v_gene: TRBV2; d_gene: -; j_gene: TRBJ2-5; abundance: -
CDR3nt: TGTGCCAGCAGCCCCAGAGGTGCGGGGGGACCGCAAGAGACCCAGTACTTC; CDR3aa: CASSPRGAGGPQETQYF; v_gene: TRBV9; d_gene: TRBD2; j_gene: TRBJ2-5; abundance: once
CDR3nt: TGTGCCAGCAGCGTAGGAGGGGGAAATGAGCAGTTCTTC; CDR3aa: CASSVGGGNEQFF; v_gene: TRBV9; d_gene: -; j_gene: TRBJ2-1; abundance: -
CDR3nt: TGTGCCAGCAGTTCCGTAGATTCACCCCTCCACTTT; CDR3aa: CASSSVDSPLHF; v_gene: TRBV6-5; d_gene: -; j_gene: TRBJ1-6; abundance: -
CDR3nt: TGTGCCAGCAGCCAACAGGAGTTGAACACTGAAGCTTTCTTT; CDR3aa: CASSQQELNTEAFF; v_gene: TRBV6-1; d_gene: -; j_gene: TRBJ1-1; abundance: few
CDR3nt: TGTGCCAGCAGCCAAGAACGTGGTAGCTACGGGACTCAGTACTTC; CDR3aa: CASSQERGSYGTQYF; v_gene: TRBV14; d_gene: -; j_gene: TRBJ2-4; abundance: -
CDR3nt: TGTGCCAGCAGCCCTGGGTCGGGAGGGGTCCAAGAGACCCAGTACTTC; CDR3aa: CASSPGSGGVQETQYF; v_gene: TRBV7-2; d_gene: TRBD2; j_gene: TRBJ2-5; abundance: -
CDR3nt: TGCGCCAGCAGCTTGGGACAGGCAATGCTGTTTTTT; CDR3aa: CASSLGQAMLFF; v_gene: TRBV5-1; d_gene: -; j_gene: TRBJ2-2; abundance: -
CDR3nt: TGTGCCAGCAGTGAATGGGGTGGGCCGGACAATGAGCAGTTCTTC; CDR3aa: CASSEWGGPDNEQFF; v_gene: TRBV2; d_gene: -; j_gene: TRBJ2-1; abundance: -
CDR3nt: TGTGCCAGCAGTGAAAAGGTTTGGGGACTAGCTCAAGATACGCAGTATTTT; CDR3aa: CASSEKVWGLAQDTQYF; v_gene: TRBV6-1; d_gene: TRBD2; j_gene: TRBJ2-3; abundance: -
CDR3nt: TGTGCCAGCAGCTTAGTGCCCCGTGAGCAGTTCTTC; CDR3aa: CASSLVPREQFF; v_gene: TRBV11-1; d_gene: -; j_gene: TRBJ2-1; abundance: -
CDR3nt: TGTGCCATCAGTGAGATAGCCAATGAGCAGTTCTTC; CDR3aa: CAISEIANEQFF; v_gene: TRBV10-3; d_gene: -; j_gene: TRBJ2-1; abundance: -
CDR3nt: TGTGCCAGCAGCCCGGGACAGGGGGAAGGGGAGCAGTTCTTC; CDR3aa: CASSPGQGEGEQFF; v_gene: TRBV7-9; d_gene: TRBD1; j_gene: TRBJ2-1; abundance: -
CDR3nt: TGTGCCTGGACGACTAGCGGGAAGCACGAGCAGTACTTC; CDR3aa: CAWTTSGKHEQYF; v_gene: TRBV30; d_gene: TRBD2; j_gene: TRBJ2-7; abundance: -
CDR3nt: TGTGCCAGCAGCTTGGGACAGTATAGCAATCAGCCCCAGCATTTT; CDR3aa: CASSLGQYSNQPQHF; v_gene: TRBV5-6; d_gene: -; j_gene: TRBJ1-5; abundance: -
CDR3nt: TGTGCCAGCAGCCAAGATAGAAGGGTGGGTGTTCGGAGGACTGAAAAACTGTTTTTT; CDR3aa: CASSQDRRVGVRRTEKLFF; v_gene: TRBV14; d_gene: -; j_gene: TRBJ1-4; abundance: -
CDR3nt: TGTGCCAGCAGTCCAAGACTAGCCGGGCCCTACAATGAGCAGTTCTTC; CDR3aa: CASSPRLAGPYNEQFF; v_gene: TRBV28; d_gene: TRBD2; j_gene: TRBJ2-1; abundance: -
CDR3nt: TGTGCCAGCTCGGGGGCCGACGTAAAACCGAACACCGGGGAGCTGTTTTTT; CDR3aa: CASSGADVKPNTGELFF; v_gene: TRBV7-8; d_gene: -; j_gene: TRBJ2-2; abundance: -
CDR3nt: TGCGCCAGCAGCTTGGAAGGGATGAACACTGAAGCTTTCTTT; CDR3aa: CASSLEGMNTEAFF; v_gene: TRBV5-1; d_gene: -; j_gene: TRBJ1-1; abundance: -
CDR3nt: TGTGCCAGCAGTGACTCTTTCCGGTCTCCAGAAGAGACCCAGTACTTC; CDR3aa: CASSDSFRSPEETQYF; v_gene: TRBV6-4; d_gene: -; j_gene: TRBJ2-5; abundance: -
CDR3nt: TGTGCCAGCAGCTCCCCGGGGGGCTCCTACGAGCAGTACTTC; CDR3aa: CASSSPGGSYEQYF; v_gene: TRBV7-2; d_gene: TRBD2; j_gene: TRBJ2-7; abundance: -
CDR3nt: TGTGCCAGCAGTCCACGAGGGGTGGCCAAAAACATTCAGTACTTC; CDR3aa: CASSPRGVAKNIQYF; v_gene: TRBV6-5; d_gene: -; j_gene: TRBJ2-4; abundance: -
CDR3nt: TGTGCCAGCAGCGGTAGGACAGGCCATGGAAACACCATATATTTT; CDR3aa: CASSGRTGHGNTIYF; v_gene: TRBV9; d_gene: TRBD1; j_gene: TRBJ1-3; abundance: -
CDR3nt: TGTGCCAGCAGTGGGACTAGCGGGAGGTCCGAGCAGTTCTTC; CDR3aa: CASSGTSGRSEQFF; v_gene: TRBV6-1; d_gene: TRBD2; j_gene: TRBJ2-1; abundance: -
CDR3nt: TGTGCCATTCACAGGGGGCCGGACTATGGCTACACCTTC; CDR3aa: CAIHRGPDYGYTF; v_gene: TRBV10-3; d_gene: TRBD1; j_gene: TRBJ1-2; abundance: -
CDR3nt: TGCGCCAGCTTCCCCGGGACAGGGAATAATTCACCCCTCCACTTT; CDR3aa: CASFPGTGNNSPLHF; v_gene: TRBV5-1; d_gene: TRBD1; j_gene: TRBJ1-6; abundance: -
CDR3nt: TGTGCCAGCAGCCCGGGGACAGGGGACAACACTGAAGCTTTCTTT; CDR3aa: CASSPGTGDNTEAFF; v_gene: TRBV9; d_gene: TRBD1; j_gene: TRBJ1-1; abundance: -
CDR3nt: TGTGCCAGTAGTATAGAACAGGCCACCTACAATGAGCAGTTCTTC; CDR3aa: CASSIEQATYNEQFF; v_gene: TRBV19; d_gene: -; j_gene: TRBJ2-1; abundance: -
CDR3nt: TGTGCCAGCAGTATCGCCGACGAGGGGGTTCCTGGAAACACCATATATTTT; CDR3aa: CASSIADEGVPGNTIYF; v_gene: TRBV28; d_gene: -; j_gene: TRBJ1-3; abundance: once
CDR3nt: TGTGCCAGCAGCTTAGATGGCGGACTAGCCTACAATGAGCAGTTCTTC; CDR3aa: CASSLDGGLAYNEQFF; v_gene: TRBV11-3; d_gene: TRBD2; j_gene: TRBJ2-1; abundance: -
CDR3nt: TGTGCCAGCAGCCTGGACAGGCTGGGCACTGAAGCTTTCTTT; CDR3aa: CASSLDRLGTEAFF; v_gene: TRBV11-2; d_gene: TRBD1; j_gene: TRBJ1-1; abundance: few
CDR3nt: TGTGCCAGCAGGAGAGGGACCTCTAGCCCCCTTGCTTTCTTT; CDR3aa: CASRRGTSSPLAFF; v_gene: TRBV6-5; d_gene: -; j_gene: TRBJ1-1; abundance: -
CDR3nt: TGTGCCAGCAGCTCGGACAGGGGGCCAGGGGCTGAAGCTTTCTTT; CDR3aa: CASSSDRGPGAEAFF; v_gene: TRBV5-6; d_gene: TRBD1; j_gene: TRBJ1-1; abundance: -
CDR3nt: -; CDR3aa: CASSSSGVAYEQYF; v_gene: TRBV13; d_gene: -; j_gene: TRBJ2-7; abundance: -
CDR3nt: TGTGCCAGCAGTTTAATGCTTAGCGGAGTGAACAATGAGCAGTTCTTC; CDR3aa: CASSLMLSGVNNEQFF; v_gene: TRBV28; d_gene: -; j_gene: TRBJ2-1; abundance: -
CDR3nt: TGTGCCAGTTCAACAGGGGACTCTGGAAACACCATATATTTT; CDR3aa: CASSTGDSGNTIYF; v_gene: TRBV19; d_gene: TRBD1; j_gene: TRBJ1-3; abundance: -
CDR3nt: TGCAGCGTCGCGAAGCCCCTCAACACTGAAGCTTTCTTT; CDR3aa: CSVAKPLNTEAFF; v_gene: TRBV29-1; d_gene: -; j_gene: TRBJ1-1; abundance: -
CDR3nt: TGTGCCAGCAGTGGCCGGGACAGGGCTGAAGCTTTCTTT; CDR3aa: CASSGRDRAEAFF; v_gene: TRBV25-1; d_gene: TRBD1; j_gene: TRBJ1-1; abundance: -